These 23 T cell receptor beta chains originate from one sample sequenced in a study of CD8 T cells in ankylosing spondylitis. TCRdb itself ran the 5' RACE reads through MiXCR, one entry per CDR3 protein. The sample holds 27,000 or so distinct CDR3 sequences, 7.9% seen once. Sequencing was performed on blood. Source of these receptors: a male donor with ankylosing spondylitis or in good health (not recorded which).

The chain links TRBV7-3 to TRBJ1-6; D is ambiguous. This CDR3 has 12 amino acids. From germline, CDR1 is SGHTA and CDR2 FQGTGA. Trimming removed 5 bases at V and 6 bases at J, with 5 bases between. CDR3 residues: CASSLGNSPLHF. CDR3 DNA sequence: TGTGCCAGCAGCCTCGGTAATTCACCCCTCCACTTT.

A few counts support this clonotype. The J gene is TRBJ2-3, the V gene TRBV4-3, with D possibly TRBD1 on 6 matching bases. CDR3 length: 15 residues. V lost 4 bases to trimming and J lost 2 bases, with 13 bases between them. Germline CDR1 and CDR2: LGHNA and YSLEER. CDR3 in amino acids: CASSLSQGYTDTQYF. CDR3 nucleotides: TGCGCCAGCAGCCTTTCCCAGGGGTACACAGATACGCAGTATTTT.

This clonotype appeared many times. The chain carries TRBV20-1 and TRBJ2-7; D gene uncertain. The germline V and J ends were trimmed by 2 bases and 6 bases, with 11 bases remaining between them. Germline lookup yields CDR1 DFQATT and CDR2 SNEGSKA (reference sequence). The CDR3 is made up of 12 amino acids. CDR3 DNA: TGCAGTGCTAGATTCGGGTATTCCGAGCAGTACGTC. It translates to CSARFGYSEQYV.

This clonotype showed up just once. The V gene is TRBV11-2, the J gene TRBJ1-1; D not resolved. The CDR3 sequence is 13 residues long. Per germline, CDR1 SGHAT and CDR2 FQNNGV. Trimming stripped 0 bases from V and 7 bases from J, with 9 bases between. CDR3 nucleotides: TGTGCCAGCAGCTTAGAACGGCGGCGTGAAGCTTTCTTT. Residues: CASSLERRREAFF. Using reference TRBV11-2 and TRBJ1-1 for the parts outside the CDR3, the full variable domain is EAGVAQSPRYKIIEKRQSVAFWCNPISGHATLYWYQQILGQGPKLLIQFQNNGVVDDSQLPKDRFSAERLKGVDSTLKIQPAKLEDSAVYLCASSLERRREAFFGQGTRLTVV.

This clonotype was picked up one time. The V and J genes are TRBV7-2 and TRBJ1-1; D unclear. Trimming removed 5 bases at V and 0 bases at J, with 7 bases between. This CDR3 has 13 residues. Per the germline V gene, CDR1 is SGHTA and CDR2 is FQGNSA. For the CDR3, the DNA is TGTGCCAGCAGCGACGAACTGAACACTGAAGCTTTCTTT. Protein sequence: CASSDELNTEAFF.

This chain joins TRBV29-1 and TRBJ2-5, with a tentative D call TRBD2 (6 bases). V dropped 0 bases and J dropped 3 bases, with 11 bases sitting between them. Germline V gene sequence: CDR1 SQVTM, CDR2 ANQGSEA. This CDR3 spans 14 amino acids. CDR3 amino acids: CSVEDRRREETQYF. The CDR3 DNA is TGCAGCGTTGAAGACAGGAGGAGGGAAGAGACCCAGTACTTC.

CDR3 in DNA: TGTGCCAGCGGGACGGCCCCTCGAGATACGCAGTATTTT. As protein: CASGTAPRDTQYF. The gene calls are TRBV27 and TRBJ2-3; D may be TRBD1 or TRBD2 (5 bases each). The CDR3 spans 13 residues. Germline V gene data show CDR1 as MNHEY and CDR2 as SMNVEV (reference sequence). V lost 8 bases, J lost 5 bases, and 14 bases lay in between.

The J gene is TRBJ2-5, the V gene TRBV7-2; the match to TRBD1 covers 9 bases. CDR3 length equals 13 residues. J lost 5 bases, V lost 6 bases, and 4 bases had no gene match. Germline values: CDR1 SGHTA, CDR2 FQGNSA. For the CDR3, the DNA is TGTGCCAGCAGGGGGACAGGGCGGGAGACCCAGTACTTC. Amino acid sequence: CASRGTGRETQYF. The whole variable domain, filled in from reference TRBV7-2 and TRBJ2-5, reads GAGVSQSPSNKVTEKGKDVELRCDPISGHTALYWYRQSLGQGLEFLIYFQGNSAPDKSGLPSDRFSAERTGGSVSTLTIQRTQQEDSAVYLCASRGTGRETQYFGPGTRLLVL.

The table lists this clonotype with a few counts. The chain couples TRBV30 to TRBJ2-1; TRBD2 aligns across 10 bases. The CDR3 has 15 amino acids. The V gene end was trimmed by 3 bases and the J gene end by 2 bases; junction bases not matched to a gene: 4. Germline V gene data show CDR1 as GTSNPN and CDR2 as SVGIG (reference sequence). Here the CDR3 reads CAWSRTSGAYNEQFF. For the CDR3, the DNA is TGTGCCTGGAGCCGGACTAGCGGAGCCTACAATGAGCAGTTCTTC.

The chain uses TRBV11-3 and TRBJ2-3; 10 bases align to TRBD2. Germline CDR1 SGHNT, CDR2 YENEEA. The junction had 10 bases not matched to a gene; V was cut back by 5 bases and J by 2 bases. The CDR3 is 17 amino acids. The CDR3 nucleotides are TGTGCCAGCAGCCCCGCGTTAACTAGCGGGAACACAGATACGCAGTATTTT. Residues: CASSPALTSGNTDTQYF.

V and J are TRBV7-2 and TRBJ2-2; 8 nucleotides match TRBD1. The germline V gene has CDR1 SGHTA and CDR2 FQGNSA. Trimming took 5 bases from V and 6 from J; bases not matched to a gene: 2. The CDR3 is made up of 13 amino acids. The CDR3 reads CASSVTGAGELFF. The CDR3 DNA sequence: TGTGCCAGCAGCGTGACAGGGGCCGGGGAGCTGTTTTTT.

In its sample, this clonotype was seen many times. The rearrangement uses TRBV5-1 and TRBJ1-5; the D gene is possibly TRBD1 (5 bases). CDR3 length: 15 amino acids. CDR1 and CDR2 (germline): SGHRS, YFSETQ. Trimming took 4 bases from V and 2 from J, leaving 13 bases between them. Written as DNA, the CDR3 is TGCGCCAGCAGCCGGGGCGGGAATGGCAATCAGCCCCAGCATTTT. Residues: CASSRGGNGNQPQHF.

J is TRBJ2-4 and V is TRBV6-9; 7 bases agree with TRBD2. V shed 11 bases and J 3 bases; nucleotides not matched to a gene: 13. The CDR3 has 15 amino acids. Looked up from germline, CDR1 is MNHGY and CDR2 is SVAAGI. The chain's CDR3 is CAGSHWASGKNIQYF. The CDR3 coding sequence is TGTGCCGGGTCCCACTGGGCTAGCGGCAAAAACATTCAGTACTTC.

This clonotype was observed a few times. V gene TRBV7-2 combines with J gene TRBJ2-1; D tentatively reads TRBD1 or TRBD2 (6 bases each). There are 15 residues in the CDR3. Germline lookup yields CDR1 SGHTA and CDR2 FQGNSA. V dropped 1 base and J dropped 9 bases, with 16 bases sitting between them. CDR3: CASSLGGALLGEQFF. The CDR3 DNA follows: TGTGCCAGCAGCTTAGGGGGGGCCCTCTTAGGTGAGCAGTTCTTC. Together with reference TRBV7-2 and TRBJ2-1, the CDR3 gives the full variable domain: GAGVSQSPSNKVTEKGKDVELRCDPISGHTALYWYRQSLGQGLEFLIYFQGNSAPDKSGLPSDRFSAERTGGSVSTLTIQRTQQEDSAVYLCASSLGGALLGEQFFGPGTRLTVL.

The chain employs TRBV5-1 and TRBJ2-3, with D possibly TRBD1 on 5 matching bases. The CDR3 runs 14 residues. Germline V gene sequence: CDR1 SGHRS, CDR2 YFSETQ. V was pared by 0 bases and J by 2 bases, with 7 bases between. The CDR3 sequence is CASSLGGSTDTQYF. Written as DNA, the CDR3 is TGCGCCAGCAGCTTGGGGGGCTCCACAGATACGCAGTATTTT.

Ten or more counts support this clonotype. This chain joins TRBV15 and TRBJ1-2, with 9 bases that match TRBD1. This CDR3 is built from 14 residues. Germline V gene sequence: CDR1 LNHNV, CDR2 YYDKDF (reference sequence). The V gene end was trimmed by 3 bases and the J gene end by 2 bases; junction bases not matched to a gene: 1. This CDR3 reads CATSRTGGNYGYTF. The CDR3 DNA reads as TGTGCCACCAGCAGGACAGGGGGGAACTATGGCTACACCTTC.

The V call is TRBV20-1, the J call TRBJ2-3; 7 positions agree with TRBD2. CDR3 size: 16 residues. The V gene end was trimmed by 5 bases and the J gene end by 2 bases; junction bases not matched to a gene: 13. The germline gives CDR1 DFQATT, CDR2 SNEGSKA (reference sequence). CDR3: CSAVSGKRGNTDTQYF. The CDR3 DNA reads TGCAGTGCTGTCAGCGGGAAGCGGGGCAACACAGATACGCAGTATTTT.

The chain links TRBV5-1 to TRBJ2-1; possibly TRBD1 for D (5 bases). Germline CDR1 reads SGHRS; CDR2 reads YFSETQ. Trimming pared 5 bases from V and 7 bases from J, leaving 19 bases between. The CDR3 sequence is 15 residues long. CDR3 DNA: TGCGCCAGCAGTCTCGCTCCCTCCCCAGGGAATGAGCAGTTCTTC. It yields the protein CASSLAPSPGNEQFF.

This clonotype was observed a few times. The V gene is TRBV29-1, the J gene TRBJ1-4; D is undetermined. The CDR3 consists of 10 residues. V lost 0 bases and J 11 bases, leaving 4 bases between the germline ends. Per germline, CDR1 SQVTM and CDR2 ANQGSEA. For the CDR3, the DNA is TGCAGCGTTGAAGACGGGAAACTGTTTTTT. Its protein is CSVEDGKLFF.

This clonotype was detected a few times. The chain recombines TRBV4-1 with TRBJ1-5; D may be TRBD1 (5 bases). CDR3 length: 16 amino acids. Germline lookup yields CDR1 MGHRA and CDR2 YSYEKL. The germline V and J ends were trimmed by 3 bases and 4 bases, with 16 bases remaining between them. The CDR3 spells CASSQPTGGKNQPQHF. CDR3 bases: TGCGCCAGCAGCCAGCCTACGGGGGGTAAGAATCAGCCCCAGCATTTT.

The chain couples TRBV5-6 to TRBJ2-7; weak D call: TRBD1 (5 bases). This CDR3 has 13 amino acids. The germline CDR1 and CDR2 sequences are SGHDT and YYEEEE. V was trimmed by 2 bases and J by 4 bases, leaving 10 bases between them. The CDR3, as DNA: TGTGCCAGCAGCTTTTTCAGGGCGTACGAGCAGTACTTC. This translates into CASSFFRAYEQYF.

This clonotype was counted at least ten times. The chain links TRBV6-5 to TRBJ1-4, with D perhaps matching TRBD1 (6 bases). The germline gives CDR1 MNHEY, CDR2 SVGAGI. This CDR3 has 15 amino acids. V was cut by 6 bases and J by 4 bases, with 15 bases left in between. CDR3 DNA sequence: TGTGCCAGCAGCGCCTCGGGGGGCCGTAATGAAAAACTGTTTTTT. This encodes CASSASGGRNEKLFF.

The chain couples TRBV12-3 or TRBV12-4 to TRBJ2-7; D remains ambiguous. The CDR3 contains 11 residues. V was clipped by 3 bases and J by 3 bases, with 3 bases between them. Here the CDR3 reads CASSFGYEQYF. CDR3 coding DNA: TGTGCCAGCAGTTTCGGCTACGAGCAGTACTTC.